A selection of T cell receptor beta chains follows, all from one sample in a study of blood T cells in healthy people across ages. One entry per CDR3 protein, called by TCRdb with MiXCR from the 5' RACE reads. There are some 930,000 distinct CDR3 sequences in the sample; almost 30% occur only once, and roughly 10% lies in the top ten. These sequences were also reported in another study, on T cells of mothers and their children.

The sample comprised blood. These receptors all stem from a woman in her forties in good health. Each CDR3 is given with its conserved first and last residue. Fields, in order: V gene, clone size, J gene, D gene, CDR3 protein, CDR3 DNA. A D gene is named only where the DNA matches it firmly. Size is stated for part of the rows, as once, few or many counts, or as a class when the clone is expanded.

v_call: TRBV5-1
clone_size: many
j_call: TRBJ1-1
d_call: TRBD1
cdr3_aa: CASSLEWDRGPVTEAFF
cdr3_nt: TGCGCCAGCAGCTTGGAGTGGGACAGGGGGCCGGTCACTGAAGCTTTCTTT

v_call: TRBV9
clone_size: .
j_call: TRBJ1-1
d_call: TRBD1
cdr3_aa: CASSVGTGNLNTEAFF
cdr3_nt: TGTGCCAGCAGCGTGGGGACAGGGAATTTGAACACTGAAGCTTTCTTT

v_call: TRBV5-1
clone_size: few
j_call: TRBJ2-7
d_call: .
cdr3_aa: CASSLVTRGTEQYF
cdr3_nt: TGCGCCAGCAGCTTGGTCACTCGGGGGACCGAGCAGTACTTC

v_call: TRBV18
clone_size: .
j_call: TRBJ1-1
d_call: TRBD1
cdr3_aa: CASSTGEEGAFF
cdr3_nt: TGTGCCAGCTCAACAGGGGAAGAAGGAGCTTTCTTT

v_call: TRBV27
clone_size: .
j_call: TRBJ1-4
d_call: .
cdr3_aa: CASSLTRRGVSLTEKLFF
cdr3_nt: TGTGCCAGCAGTTTAACGCGGAGGGGGGTTAGTCTTACTGAAAAACTGTTTTTT

v_call: TRBV6-2/TRBV6-3
clone_size: few
j_call: TRBJ2-1
d_call: .
cdr3_aa: CASSRRGGTYEQFF
cdr3_nt: TGTGCCAGCAGTAGAAGGGGGGGCACCTACGAGCAGTTCTTC

v_call: TRBV2
clone_size: few
j_call: TRBJ2-7
d_call: .
cdr3_aa: CASSGFGNTSEQYF
cdr3_nt: TGTGCCAGCAGTGGGTTCGGTAACACGAGCGAGCAGTACTTC

v_call: TRBV7-8
clone_size: many
j_call: TRBJ1-2
d_call: TRBD1
cdr3_aa: CASSLGDRGYGYTF
cdr3_nt: TGTGCCAGCAGCTTAGGGGACAGGGGTTATGGCTACACCTTC

v_call: TRBV5-1
clone_size: .
j_call: TRBJ2-7
d_call: TRBD2
cdr3_aa: CASSLEVAGASYNEQYF
cdr3_nt: TGCGCCAGCAGCTTGGAAGTAGCGGGGGCTTCCTACAATGAGCAGTACTTC

v_call: TRBV11-2
clone_size: few
j_call: TRBJ2-1
d_call: .
cdr3_aa: CASSLVSLHNEQFF
cdr3_nt: TGTGCCAGCAGCTTAGTAAGTCTACACAATGAGCAGTTCTTC

v_call: TRBV7-9
clone_size: .
j_call: TRBJ1-3
d_call: .
cdr3_aa: CASSYPQGPTGNTIYF
cdr3_nt: TGTGCCAGCAGCTATCCACAGGGTCCGACGGGAAACACCATATATTTT

v_call: TRBV12-3/TRBV12-4
clone_size: few
j_call: TRBJ2-1
d_call: .
cdr3_aa: CASLLPGPKNEQFF
cdr3_nt: TGTGCCAGCCTTCTTCCCGGGCCTAAAAATGAGCAGTTCTTC

v_call: TRBV4-1
clone_size: few
j_call: TRBJ2-1
d_call: .
cdr3_aa: CASSQDYQGMEQFF
cdr3_nt: TGCGCCAGCAGCCAAGATTACCAGGGGATGGAGCAGTTCTTC

v_call: TRBV7-2
clone_size: many
j_call: TRBJ1-2
d_call: .
cdr3_aa: CASSSTVIYGYTF
cdr3_nt: TGTGCCAGCAGTTCGACCGTTATCTATGGCTACACCTTC

v_call: TRBV6-5
clone_size: many
j_call: TRBJ2-7
d_call: .
cdr3_aa: CASSKDRYEQYF
cdr3_nt: TGTGCCAGCAGTAAGGACCGGTACGAGCAGTACTTC

v_call: TRBV28
clone_size: .
j_call: TRBJ2-2
d_call: .
cdr3_aa: CASLLQGTQNTGELFF
cdr3_nt: TGTGCCAGCCTACTGCAGGGGACCCAAAACACCGGGGAGCTGTTTTTT

v_call: TRBV9
clone_size: many
j_call: TRBJ2-1
d_call: .
cdr3_aa: CASSVDPGYSYNEQFF
cdr3_nt: TGTGCCAGCAGCGTAGATCCGGGGTACTCCTACAATGAGCAGTTCTTC

v_call: TRBV28
clone_size: few
j_call: TRBJ1-5
d_call: .
cdr3_aa: CASRFRGASNQPQHF
cdr3_nt: TGTGCCAGCAGATTCCGAGGGGCTAGCAATCAGCCCCAGCATTTT

v_call: TRBV7-2
clone_size: few
j_call: TRBJ2-2
d_call: TRBD2
cdr3_aa: CASSFPHRLAGDTGELFF
cdr3_nt: TGTGCCAGCAGCTTTCCTCATCGGCTAGCGGGGGACACCGGGGAGCTGTTTTTT

v_call: TRBV12-3/TRBV12-4
clone_size: .
j_call: TRBJ1-1
d_call: .
cdr3_aa: CASSLVSGAEAFF
cdr3_nt: TGTGCCAGCAGCCTTGTCTCGGGCGCGGAAGCTTTCTTT

v_call: TRBV6-1
clone_size: .
j_call: TRBJ1-5
d_call: .
cdr3_aa: CASSEQGRRDQPQHF
cdr3_nt: TGTGCCAGCAGTGAGCAAGGGCGCCGGGATCAGCCCCAGCATTTT

v_call: TRBV14
clone_size: .
j_call: TRBJ2-2
d_call: .
cdr3_aa: CASRAGSNTGELFF
cdr3_nt: TGTGCCAGCAGGGCCGGGTCTAACACCGGGGAGCTGTTTTTT